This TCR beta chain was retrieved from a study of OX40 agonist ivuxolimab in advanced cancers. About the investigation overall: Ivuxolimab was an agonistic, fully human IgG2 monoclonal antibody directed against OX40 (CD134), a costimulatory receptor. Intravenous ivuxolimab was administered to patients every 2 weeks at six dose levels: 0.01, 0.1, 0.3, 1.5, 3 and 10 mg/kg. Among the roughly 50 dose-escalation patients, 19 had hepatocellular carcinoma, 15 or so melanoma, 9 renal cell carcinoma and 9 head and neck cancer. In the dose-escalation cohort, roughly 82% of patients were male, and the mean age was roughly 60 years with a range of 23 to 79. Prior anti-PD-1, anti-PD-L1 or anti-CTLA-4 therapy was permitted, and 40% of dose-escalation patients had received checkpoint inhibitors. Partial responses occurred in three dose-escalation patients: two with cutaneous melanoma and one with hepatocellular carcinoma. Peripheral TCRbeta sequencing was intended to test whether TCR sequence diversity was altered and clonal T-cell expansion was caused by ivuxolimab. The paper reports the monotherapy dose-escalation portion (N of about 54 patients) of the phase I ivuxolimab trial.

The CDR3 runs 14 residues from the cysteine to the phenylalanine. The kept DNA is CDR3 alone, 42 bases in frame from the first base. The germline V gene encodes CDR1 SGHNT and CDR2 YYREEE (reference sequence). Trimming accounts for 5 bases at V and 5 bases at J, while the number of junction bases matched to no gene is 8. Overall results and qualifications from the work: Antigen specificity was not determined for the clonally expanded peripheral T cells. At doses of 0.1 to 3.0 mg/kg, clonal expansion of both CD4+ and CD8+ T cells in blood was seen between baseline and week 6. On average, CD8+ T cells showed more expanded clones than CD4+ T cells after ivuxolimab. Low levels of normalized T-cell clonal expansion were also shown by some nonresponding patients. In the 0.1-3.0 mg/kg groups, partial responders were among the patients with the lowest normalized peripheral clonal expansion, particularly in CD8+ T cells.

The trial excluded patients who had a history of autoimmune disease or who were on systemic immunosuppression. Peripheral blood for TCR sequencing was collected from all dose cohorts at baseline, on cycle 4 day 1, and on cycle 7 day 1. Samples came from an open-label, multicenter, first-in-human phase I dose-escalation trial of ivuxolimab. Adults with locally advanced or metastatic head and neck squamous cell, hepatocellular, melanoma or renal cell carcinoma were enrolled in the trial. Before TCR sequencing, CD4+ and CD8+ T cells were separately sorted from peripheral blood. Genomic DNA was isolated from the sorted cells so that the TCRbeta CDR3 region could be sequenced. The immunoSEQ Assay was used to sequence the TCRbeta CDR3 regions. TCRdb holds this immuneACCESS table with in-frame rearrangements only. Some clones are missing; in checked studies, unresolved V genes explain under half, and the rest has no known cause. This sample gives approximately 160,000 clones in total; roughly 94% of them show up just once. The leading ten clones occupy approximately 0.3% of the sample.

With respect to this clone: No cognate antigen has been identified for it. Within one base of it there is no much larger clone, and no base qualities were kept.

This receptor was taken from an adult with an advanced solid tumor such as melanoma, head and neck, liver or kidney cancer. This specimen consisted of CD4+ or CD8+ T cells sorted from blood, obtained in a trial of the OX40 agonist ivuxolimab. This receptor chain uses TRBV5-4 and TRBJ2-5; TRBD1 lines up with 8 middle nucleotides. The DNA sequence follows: TGTGCCAGCAGTTCGACAGGGGCGTCGGAGACCCAGTACTTC. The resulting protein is CASSSTGASETQYF.